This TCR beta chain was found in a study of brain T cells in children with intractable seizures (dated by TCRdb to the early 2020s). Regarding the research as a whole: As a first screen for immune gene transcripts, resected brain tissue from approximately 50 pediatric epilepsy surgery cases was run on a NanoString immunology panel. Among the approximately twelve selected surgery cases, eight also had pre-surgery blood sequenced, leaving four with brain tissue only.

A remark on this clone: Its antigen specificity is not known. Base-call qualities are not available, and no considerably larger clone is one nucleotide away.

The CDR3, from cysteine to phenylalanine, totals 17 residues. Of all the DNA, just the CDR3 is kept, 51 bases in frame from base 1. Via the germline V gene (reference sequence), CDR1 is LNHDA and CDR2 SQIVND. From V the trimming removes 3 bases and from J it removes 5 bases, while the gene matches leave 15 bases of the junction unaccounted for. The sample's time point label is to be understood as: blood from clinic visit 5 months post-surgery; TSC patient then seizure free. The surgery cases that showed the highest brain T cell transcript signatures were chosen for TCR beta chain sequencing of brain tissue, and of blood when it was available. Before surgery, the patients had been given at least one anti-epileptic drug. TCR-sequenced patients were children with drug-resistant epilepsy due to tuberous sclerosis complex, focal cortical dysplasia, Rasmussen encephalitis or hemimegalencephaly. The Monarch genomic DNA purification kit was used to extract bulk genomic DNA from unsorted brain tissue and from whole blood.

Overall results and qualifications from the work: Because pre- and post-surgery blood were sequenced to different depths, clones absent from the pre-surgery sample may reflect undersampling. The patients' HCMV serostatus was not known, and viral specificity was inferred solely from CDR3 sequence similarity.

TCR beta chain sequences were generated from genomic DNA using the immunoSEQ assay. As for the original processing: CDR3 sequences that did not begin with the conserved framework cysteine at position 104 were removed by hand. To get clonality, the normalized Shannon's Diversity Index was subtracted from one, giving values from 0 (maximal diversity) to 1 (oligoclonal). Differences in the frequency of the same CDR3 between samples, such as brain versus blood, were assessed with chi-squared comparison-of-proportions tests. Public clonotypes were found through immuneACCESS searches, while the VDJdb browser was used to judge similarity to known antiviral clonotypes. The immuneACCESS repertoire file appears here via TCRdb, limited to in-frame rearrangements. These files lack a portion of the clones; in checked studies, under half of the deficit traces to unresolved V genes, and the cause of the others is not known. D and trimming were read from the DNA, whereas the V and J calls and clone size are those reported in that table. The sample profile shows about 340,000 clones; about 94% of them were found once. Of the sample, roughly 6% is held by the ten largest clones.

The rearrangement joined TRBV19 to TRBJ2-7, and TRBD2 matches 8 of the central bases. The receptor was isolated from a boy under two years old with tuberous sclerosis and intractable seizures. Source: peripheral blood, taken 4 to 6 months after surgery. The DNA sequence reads TGTGCCAGTAGTATTCACCCCACGACAGGCGGGGGGAACGAGCAGTACTTC. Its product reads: CASSIHPTTGGGNEQYF.